Below, 24 T cell receptor beta chains from the same sample are listed, as sequenced in a study of T cell responses to AZD1222 COVID-19 vaccine. Profiling relied on immunoSEQ multiplex PCR, and the TCRdb table lists in-frame clones only, not all of them. The sample contains tens of thousands of clones, about 93% of which appear only once. This material consisted of peripheral blood, taken on day 0 of MenACWY control vaccination. These receptors all stem from an adult in good health.

This chain uses TRBV19 with TRBJ1-2; D remains ambiguous. The CDR3 totals 12 residues. The V gene lost 4 bases and the J gene lost 4 bases, with 7 bases spanning the gap. In germline, CDR1 is LNHDA, CDR2 SQIVND (reference sequence). In DNA, the CDR3 is TGTGCCAGTAGTAGGCAGAGCTATGGCTACACCTTC. Its protein product is CASSRQSYGYTF.

Only a few counts were recorded for this clone. The V gene is TRBV5-1, the J gene TRBJ2-7; D uncertain. The V end lost 4 bases, the J end lost 6 bases, and 14 bases lay between the germline ends. Per the germline V gene, CDR1 is SGHRS and CDR2 is YFSETQ. This CDR3 is built from 13 residues. The CDR3 sequence: CASSPVVGSEQYF. The CDR3 nucleotides are TGCGCCAGCAGCCCGGTTGTGGGCTCCGAGCAGTACTTC.

The chain is built from TRBV19 and TRBJ2-1, with D uncertain. This CDR3 region has 11 residues. V was clipped by 6 bases and J by 6 bases, with 6 bases between them. Germline CDR1 reads LNHDA; CDR2 reads SQIVND (reference sequence). The CDR3 here is CASRFGNEQFF. DNA for the CDR3: TGTGCCAGTAGGTTCGGCAATGAGCAGTTCTTC.

This clone was seen a single time. V and J are TRBV9 and TRBJ2-7, with 7 positions matching TRBD2. V gave up 4 bases and J gave up 6 bases; unmatched junction bases: 10. The V gene's germline CDR1 is SGDLS and CDR2 YYNGEE. The CDR3 sequence is 14 residues long. CDR3 region: CASSPRAGDGEQYF. CDR3 sequence (DNA): TGTGCCAGCAGCCCCCGGGCGGGAGACGGCGAGCAGTACTTC. Complete variable domain (other parts from reference TRBV9 and TRBJ2-7): DSGVTQTPKHLITATGQRVTLRCSPRSGDLSVYWYQQSLDQGLQFLIQYYNGEERAKGNILERFSAQQFPDLHSELNLSSLELGDSALYFCASSPRAGDGEQYFGPGTRLTVT.

The rearrangement joins TRBV29-1 to TRBJ2-2; D remains ambiguous. This CDR3 is 11 amino acids long. In germline, CDR1 is SQVTM, CDR2 ANQGSEA. The ends were cut back, 2 bases at V and 5 bases at J, with 3 bases in the middle. This CDR3 reads CSVELTGELFF. The CDR3 coding sequence is TGCAGCGTTGAATTAACCGGGGAGCTGTTTTTT.

V and J are TRBV10-1 and TRBJ2-1; D not certain. The CDR3 consists of 15 residues. Looked up from germline, CDR1 is WNHNN and CDR2 is SYGVQD (reference sequence). Trimming pared 3 bases from V and 7 bases from J, leaving 16 bases between. The DNA for the CDR3 is TGCGCCAGCAGTGAATCGGGCCGAAGGACGAATGAGCAGTTCTTC. This sequence encodes CASSESGRRTNEQFF.

The chain employs TRBV6-4 and TRBJ1-1, with D tentatively TRBD1 (5 bases). Trimming took off 2 bases at V and 0 bases at J, with 7 bases between the two ends. Germline V CDR1 and CDR2: MRHNA, SNTAGT. This CDR3 contains 14 residues. CDR3 bases: TGTGCCAGCAGTGACGGGACTGTGAACACTGAAGCTTTCTTT. It is translated as CASSDGTVNTEAFF.

V usage is TRBV7-9 and J usage is TRBJ2-1; no clear D. Between the trimmed V and J ends, which lost 1 base and 8 bases, there was a span of 12 bases. This CDR3 has 14 residues. Germline V lookup: CDR1 SEHNR, CDR2 FQNEAQ (reference sequence). The CDR3 bases are TGTGCCAGCAGCTTAGTTGGGTCAATGGATGAGCAGTTCTTC. It translates to CASSLVGSMDEQFF.

The chain couples TRBV28 to TRBJ1-2; TRBD1 is a possible D gene (6 bases). Per the germline V gene, CDR1 is MDHEN and CDR2 is SYDVKM. This CDR3 comprises 13 residues. V shed 6 bases and J shed 0 bases, with 8 bases lying between them. The CDR3 region has the DNA TGTGCCAGCAGAGGACAGTCTAACTATGGCTACACCTTC. Amino acid sequence: CASRGQSNYGYTF.

V and J are TRBV19 and TRBJ1-5, with D possibly TRBD1 on 5 matching bases. Trimming stripped 8 bases from V and 1 base from J, with 15 bases between. The CDR3 has 15 residues. Germline CDR1 reads LNHDA; CDR2 reads SQIVND (reference sequence). The CDR3 nucleotides read TGTGCCAGTTGTAATCAGGGCGGCAGCAATCAGCCCCAGCATTTT. Amino acid sequence: CASCNQGGSNQPQHF.

This clone has just a few counts. This chain links TRBV6-5 with TRBJ1-2; D perhaps matches TRBD1 (5 bases). The CDR3 contains 11 residues. Trimming took off 7 bases at V and 5 bases at J, with 8 bases between the two ends. Germline V gene sequence: CDR1 MNHEY, CDR2 SVGAGI. CDR3 amino acids: CASTRGYGYTF. The CDR3 DNA is TGTGCCAGCACCCGGGGGTATGGCTACACCTTC.

This clone has only one observation. The CDR3 coding sequence is TGTGCCAGCAGTTCGGTTTATGGCTACACCTTC. Translation gives CASSSVYGYTF. The rearrangement links TRBV3-1 (or the pseudogene TRBV3-2) to TRBJ1-2; no reliable D call. This CDR3 has 11 amino acids. Between the trimmed V and J ends, which lost 6 bases and 5 bases, there was a span of 7 bases. Germline lookup yields CDR1 LGHDT and CDR2 YNNKEL (reference sequence).

This clone appeared once. The chain combines TRBV28 with TRBJ1-2; no clear D gene. Germline CDR1 and CDR2: MDHEN and SYDVKM. The CDR3 totals 12 residues. V lost 2 bases to trimming and J lost 6 bases, with 7 bases between them. CDR3 amino acids: CASSLSGNGYTF. The DNA for the CDR3 is TGTGCCAGCAGTTTAAGCGGGAATGGCTACACCTTC.

The chain links TRBV9 to TRBJ2-5; maybe TRBD2 (6 bases). From germline, CDR1 is SGDLS and CDR2 YYNGEE. Trimming took 2 bases from V and 2 from J, leaving 10 bases between them. The CDR3 spans 14 residues. In DNA, the CDR3 is TGTGCCAGCAGCGTCAGTGGGGGGCAAGAGACCCAGTACTTC. Protein product: CASSVSGGQETQYF.

The V and J genes are TRBV28 and TRBJ2-7; no clear D. This CDR3 comprises 14 residues. V gave up 7 bases and J gave up 2 bases, with 15 bases separating them. The germline V gene encodes CDR1 MDHEN and CDR2 SYDVKM. The CDR3 DNA follows: TGTGCCAGCATACCCCTTTGGGGTGCCTACGAGCAGTACTTC. Protein: CASIPLWGAYEQYF.

This chain uses TRBV29-1 with TRBJ2-5; TRBD2 is a possible D gene (6 bases). CDR1 is SQVTM and CDR2 is ANQGSEA in the germline V gene. The CDR3 loop spans 14 amino acids. V was trimmed by 6 bases and J by 4 bases, leaving 18 bases between them. CDR3 in amino acids: CSVPITAGLETQYF. The CDR3 DNA is TGCAGCGTCCCGATTACGGCGGGGCTAGAGACCCAGTACTTC.

J is TRBJ1-5 and V is TRBV6-2 or TRBV6-3; D might be TRBD1 (5 bases). Between the trimmed V and J ends, which lost 4 bases and 5 bases, there was a span of 15 bases. CDR3 size: 15 residues. Looked up from germline, CDR1 is MNHEY and CDR2 is SVGEGT. The CDR3 DNA follows: TGTGCCAGCAGTTCGAGGGGACTTTCTTATCAGCCCCAGCATTTT. Its translation is CASSSRGLSYQPQHF.

The chain carries TRBV25-1 and TRBJ2-7; D remains ambiguous. CDR1 is MGHDK, CDR2 SYGVNS, per germline. Deletions cut 5 bases from V and 3 bases from J, with 11 bases between. CDR3 length equals 13 residues. CDR3 in DNA: TGTGCCAGCAGTACACCCTGGGGCTACGAGCAGTACTTC. Residues: CASSTPWGYEQYF.

This rearrangement joins TRBV30 to TRBJ1-2; a weak D match, TRBD1 (5 bases). The CDR3 sequence is 11 residues long. CDR1 GTSNPN and CDR2 SVGIG come from the germline V gene (reference sequence). Trimming shortened V by 4 bases and J by 6 bases, and 9 bases separated the two germline ends. CDR3 sequence (DNA): TGTGCCTGGACCGCAGGGCATGGCTACACCTTC. Its protein is CAWTAGHGYTF.

The chain links TRBV27 to TRBJ1-2, with D unresolved. The CDR3 is 12 amino acids. Germline V gives CDR1 MNHEY, CDR2 SMNVEV (reference sequence). V lost 9 bases to trimming and J lost 8 bases, with 16 bases between them. Written as DNA, the CDR3 is TGTGCCAGTCGAGGAGGATTCAGAGGCTACACCTTC. Amino acids: CASRGGFRGYTF.

The V call is TRBV21-1, the J call TRBJ1-1; TRBD1, the table's D call, was not compared with the DNA. TRBV21-1 represents a pseudogene. The CDR3 runs 11 residues. Written as DNA, the CDR3 is TGTGCCAGCTATTGGACAGGGCGGACTTTCTTT. Amino acids: CASYWTGRTFF.

The chain couples TRBV5-5 to TRBJ1-2; no reliable D call. Germline V gene sequence: CDR1 SGHKS, CDR2 YYEKEE (reference sequence). Between the trimmed V and J ends, which lost 2 bases and 8 bases, there was a span of 16 bases. The CDR3 is 14 residues long. In DNA, the CDR3 is TGTGCCAGCAGCTTACAAGGAGAGGTGGCCGGCTACACCTTC. Translating it yields CASSLQGEVAGYTF. Full variable domain (rest looked up from reference TRBV5-5 and TRBJ1-2): DAGVTQSPTHLIKTRGQQVTLRCSPISGHKSVSWYQQVLGQGPQFIFQYYEKEERGRGNFPDRFSARQFPNYSSELNVNALLLGDSALYLCASSLQGEVAGYTFGSGTRLTVV.

V usage is TRBV5-1 and J usage is TRBJ1-5, with a weak D call TRBD1 (5 bases). Per germline, CDR1 SGHRS and CDR2 YFSETQ. Trimming stripped 3 bases from V and 4 bases from J, with 11 bases between. The length of the CDR3 is 14 residues. The CDR3: CASSSGTENQPQHF. The CDR3 DNA sequence: TGCGCCAGCAGCTCCGGGACGGAAAATCAGCCCCAGCATTTT.

The chain uses TRBV12-3 or TRBV12-4 and TRBJ1-1, with D hard to call. V was cut by 10 bases and J by 5 bases, with 11 bases left in between. CDR3 length: 11 amino acids. The CDR3 is CATGSLTEAFF. The DNA of the CDR3 is TGTGCCACGGGCAGTTTAACTGAAGCTTTCTTT.